These T cell receptor beta chains were read from a single sample in a study of T cell changes during pregnancy in multiple sclerosis. The method was immunoSEQ multiplex PCR; TCRdb's version includes in-frame clones alone and lacks a portion of them. This table holds approximately 44,000 clones, more than 80% found once. The source material was CD4+ T cells from peripheral blood mononuclear cells, sampled before pregnancy. The receptor set was obtained from a female donor with multiple sclerosis, enrolled in a pregnancy study. Both conserved end residues are part of each CDR3. D genes are given only for firm matches. Expanded clones are given a class, and other clones once, few, many or no size at all.

TRBV11-2,.,TRBD1,TRBJ2-1,15,TGTGCCAGCAGATTTCCGGGACAGATTTACAATGAGCAGTTCTTC,CASRFPGQIYNEQFF
TRBV4-1,.,TRBD2,TRBJ2-1,18,TGCGCCAGCAGCCAAGGGGTAGCGGGGGTAAGCTCCTACAATGAGCAGTTCTTC,CASSQGVAGVSSYNEQFF
TRBV18,.,.,TRBJ2-3,13,TGTGCCAGCTCCGACAGGACCACAGATACGCAGTATTTT,CASSDRTTDTQYF
TRBV18,.,.,TRBJ1-5,16,TGTGCCAGCTCACCACGGGAGGGAGCGGGCAATCAGCCCCAGCATTTT,CASSPREGAGNQPQHF
TRBV7-2,once,.,TRBJ1-4,15,TGTGCCAGCAGCTTAGACCACAGAACTAATGAAAAACTGTTTTTT,CASSLDHRTNEKLFF
TRBV7-6,.,TRBD2,TRBJ2-3,15,TGTGCCAGCAGCTTAGGACTAGCGGGGACAGATACGCAGTATTTT,CASSLGLAGTDTQYF
TRBV6-1,.,.,TRBJ1-4,16,TGTGCCAGCAGTGAATCAGGGTCCTCCTTGGGGGAAAAACTGTTTTTT,CASSESGSSLGEKLFF
TRBV5-1,.,TRBD1,TRBJ2-7,15,TGCGCCAGCAGATTTGGAGGGACAGGAGGAAACGAGCAGTACTTC,CASRFGGTGGNEQYF
TRBV10-3,.,TRBD1,TRBJ1-1,16,TGTGCCATCAGTGAGGGACAGGAGTCCATGAACACTGAAGCTTTCTTT,CAISEGQESMNTEAFF
TRBV7-2,once,TRBD2,TRBJ2-3,14,TGTGCCAGCAGCTTAGGCGGGAGCATGAATACGCAGTATTTT,CASSLGGSMNTQYF
TRBV7-9,once,TRBD2,TRBJ2-3,14,TGTGCCAGCAGCCAGGGACTAGCCACAGATACGCAGTATTTT,CASSQGLATDTQYF
TRBV2,.,.,TRBJ1-1,15,TGTGCCAGCACAACAGCTATAACGACACTGAATTTGGCTTTCTTT,CASTTAITTLNLAFF
TRBV4-2,.,.,TRBJ1-5,15,TGTGCCAGCAGCCAAGATGAGGCCGGTTATCAGCCCCAGCATTTT,CASSQDEAGYQPQHF
TRBV11-2,.,TRBD2,TRBJ2-1,17,TGTGCCAGCAGCTTAGGACTAGCGGGGGGGTCCTACAATGAGCAGTTCTTC,CASSLGLAGGSYNEQFF
TRBV6-1,.,.,TRBJ2-5,14,TGTGCCAGCAGTGGGGTGGGAGCCCAAGAGACCCAGTACTTC,CASSGVGAQETQYF
TRBV28,.,.,TRBJ2-2,15,TGTGCCAGCATGGGTTCTAGGGGATTTACCGGGGAGCTGTTTTTT,CASMGSRGFTGELFF
TRBV7-2,once,TRBD1,TRBJ2-1,15,TGTGCCAGCAGCTCCTCGACAGGGCCCTACAATGAGCAGTTCTTC,CASSSSTGPYNEQFF